Listed below are T cell receptor beta chains from one sample, sequenced in a study of cytomegalovirus exposure and HLA in healthy donors. Profiled with immunoSEQ multiplex PCR; TCRdb holds only in-frame clones, not every one. Of some 80,000 clones listed, 85% to 95% are singletons. The material sequenced was PBMCs. These receptors were taken from a woman aged 18-29 years in good health and CMV-seronegative. The CDR3 runs from the conserved cysteine through the conserved F or W. D genes are given only for firm matches. Clone size, where shown, is once, few, many, or a class for clones that have expanded.

TRBJ2-7,TRBV7-9,TRBD1,-,TGTGCCAGCAGGACAGGGAGCTCCTACGAGCAGTACTTC,CASRTGSSYEQYF
TRBJ2-1,TRBV10-3,-,few,TGTGCCATCAGTGCAGCGAGTCGAGAGGTGCAGTTCTTC,CAISAASREVQFF
TRBJ2-7,TRBV5-6,TRBD1,-,TGTGCCAGCAACACACCGGGACAGGCAGCCTACGAGCAGTACTTC,CASNTPGQAAYEQYF
TRBJ1-1,TRBV7-9,TRBD1,once,TGTGCCAGCAGTTATACAGGGGGAGGTGCTGAAGCTTTCTTT,CASSYTGGGAEAFF
TRBJ2-3,TRBV10-2,TRBD2,-,TGCGCCACCTCCTGGACTAGCGCAACAGATACGCAGTATTTT,CATSWTSATDTQYF
TRBJ1-2,TRBV5-1,TRBD1,-,TGCGCCAGCAGCTCGCGGACAGGGGGCGTCGATGGCTACACCTTC,CASSSRTGGVDGYTF
TRBJ2-1,TRBV7-8,-,once,TGTGCCAGCAGCTTAAGCGTACTCAATGAGCAGTTCTTC,CASSLSVLNEQFF
TRBJ1-2,TRBV29-1,TRBD1,-,TGCAGCGTTGAACAGGGGGCGCGGGGCTACACCTTC,CSVEQGARGYTF
TRBJ1-5,TRBV19,TRBD1,once,TGTGCCAGTAGTGCTACAGGGGGGGGATGGTGGCAGCCCCAGCATTTT,CASSATGGGWWQPQHF
TRBJ2-1,TRBV6-5,-,once,TGTGCCAGCAGGGGGTTTCGACTAGGCCTCAATGAGCAGTTCTTC,CASRGFRLGLNEQFF
TRBJ1-1,TRBV19,-,few,TGTGCCAGTAGTATAGAGGGGAGAGGGACTGAAGCTTTCTTT,CASSIEGRGTEAFF
TRBJ2-1,TRBV10-1,TRBD1,-,TGCGCCAGTGGGACAGGCTTCGGGAATGAGCAGTTCTTC,CASGTGFGNEQFF
TRBJ2-2,TRBV7-7,TRBD1,-,TGTGCCATCCAACCAGGGGGCCTCAACACCGGGGAGCTGTTTTTT,CAIQPGGLNTGELFF
TRBJ2-7,TRBV6-5,TRBD1,once,TGTGCCAGCAGCCACCGGGACAGTTCCTACGAGCAGTACTTC,CASSHRDSSYEQYF
TRBJ2-7,TRBV20-1,-,-,TGCAGTGCCCTTCAGACATACGAGCAGTACTTC,CSALQTYEQYF
TRBJ2-2,TRBV21-1,-,-,TGTGCCAGCAGCGCCCAGAGATTCGGACTAGCGGGACCAAACACCGGGGAGCTGTTTTTT,CASSAQRFGLAGPNTGELFF
TRBJ2-7,TRBV7-9,-,-,TGTGCCAGCAGCGCTATAGCCAACGAGCAGTACTTC,CASSAIANEQYF
TRBJ2-5,TRBV28,TRBD1,-,TGTGCCACCACAGGGGGGATACTCCAAGAGACCCAGTACTTC,CATTGGILQETQYF
TRBJ2-7,TRBV19,TRBD1,-,TGTGCCACTAGGACAGGGAGCTCCTACGAGCAGTACTTC,CATRTGSSYEQYF
TRBJ1-1,TRBV5-6,-,-,TGTGCCAGCAGAGGCGCGGGGGCGGGCACTGAAGCTTTCTTT,CASRGAGAGTEAFF
TRBJ2-5,TRBV9,-,-,TGTGCCAGCAGCGTCTCTAGCGTCCAAGAGACCCAGTACTTC,CASSVSSVQETQYF
TRBJ2-2,TRBV18,TRBD2,-,TGTGCCAGCTCACCAACTAGCGGGAGTGGTTCCGGGGAGCTGTTTTTT,CASSPTSGSGSGELFF
TRBJ2-7,TRBV14,-,-,TGTGCCAGCAGCCAAAGGACTGGCCTTATGCCCTACGAGCAGTACTTC,CASSQRTGLMPYEQYF
TRBJ1-1,TRBV19,-,-,TGTGCCAGTAGTATAGAGGCCTGGGGCAACACTGAAGCTTTCTTT,CASSIEAWGNTEAFF
TRBJ2-1,TRBV6-5,TRBD2,-,TGTGCCAGCAGTTATGTGACTAGCGGTTACAATGAGCAGTTCTTC,CASSYVTSGYNEQFF
TRBJ2-3,TRBV2,-,-,TGTGCCAGCAGGAGGAGCGGGACAAGCACAGATACGCAGTATTTT,CASRRSGTSTDTQYF
TRBJ2-5,TRBV7-9,-,once,TGTGCCAGCAGCTTATTAGCGGAGTTTGAGACCCAGTACTTC,CASSLLAEFETQYF
TRBJ2-2,TRBV6-1,-,-,TGTGCCAGCTCGGGGGACACCGGGGAGCTGTTTTTT,CASSGDTGELFF
TRBJ2-3,TRBV9,-,-,TGTGCCAGCAGCGGGACTTCTCATTCTCCCACAGATACGCAGTATTTT,CASSGTSHSPTDTQYF
TRBJ1-4,TRBV4-3,-,-,TGCGCCAGCAGCCAAGATAAGCAGAGGGGGGAAAAACTGTTTTTT,CASSQDKQRGEKLFF
TRBJ1-1,TRBV7-9,TRBD1,-,TGTGCCACCCTCAGGGGGAACGGGGATGAAGCTTTCTTT,CATLRGNGDEAFF
TRBJ1-1,TRBV10-3,TRBD1,-,TGTGCCACATCCGACAGGGTGACGACTGAAGCTTTCTTT,CATSDRVTTEAFF
TRBJ2-5,TRBV18,-,-,TGTGCCAGCTCACCACAAGGCGGAGAGACCCAGTACTTC,CASSPQGGETQYF
TRBJ1-1,TRBV10-3,-,-,TGTGCCATCAGCACCGTTTTACAGGGCAAAGCTGAAGCTTTCTTT,CAISTVLQGKAEAFF
TRBJ2-7,TRBV7-9,-,-,TGTGCCAGCAGCTTAGTGCCAGCGCGGAACTCCTACGAGCAGTACTTC,CASSLVPARNSYEQYF
TRBJ2-3,TRBV6-1,-,-,TGTGCCAGTAGAACGTCAGGACTTTACACAGATACGCAGTATTTT,CASRTSGLYTDTQYF
TRBJ2-5,TRBV18,TRBD2,-,TGTGCCAGCTCACCTCGGGGAGCGGGGGGCTCCTTCCAAGAGACCCAGTACTTC,CASSPRGAGGSFQETQYF
TRBJ2-1,TRBV9,TRBD2,-,TGTGCCAGCAGCGTAGTGGCGGGGGGCCTCCCAGGGAATGAGCAGTTCTTC,CASSVVAGGLPGNEQFF
TRBJ2-7,TRBV21-1,-,-,TGTGTGCCAGCGTTGCGGGGGCGGAGCTCCTACGAGCAGTACTTC,CVPALRGRSSYEQYF
TRBJ1-6,TRBV4-1,-,-,TGCGCCAGCAGCCAAGATCAGGGCAATAATTCACCCCTCCACTTT,CASSQDQGNNSPLHF
TRBJ2-7,TRBV7-9,TRBD1,-,TGTGCCAGCAGCCCACAGGGGGACCTCCGCGAGCAGTACTTC,CASSPQGDLREQYF
TRBJ2-4,TRBV27,-,-,TGTGCCAGCAGATCCTTTGTTCGGGGTCGAGCCAAAAACATTCAGTACTTC,CASRSFVRGRAKNIQYF
TRBJ2-5,TRBV27,-,-,TGTGCCAGCACGACTTTCGGCCAAGAGACCCAGTACTTC,CASTTFGQETQYF
TRBJ2-3,TRBV18,TRBD1,-,TGTGCCAGCTCACAAAGACAGGGGAACACAGATACGCAGTATTTT,CASSQRQGNTDTQYF
TRBJ2-6,TRBV10-3,-,few,TGTGCCATCAGTGAGTCGGGGGGCTCTGGGGCCAACGTCCTGACTTTC,CAISESGGSGANVLTF
TRBJ2-7,TRBV5-5,TRBD2,-,TGTGCCAGCAGCCCCCCGCGGGGGGGAGCCTACGAGCAGTACTTC,CASSPPRGGAYEQYF
TRBJ2-1,TRBV28,TRBD2,-,TGTGCCAGCACGACTCTAGCGGGGGGGCCTTACCATGAGCAGTTCTTC,CASTTLAGGPYHEQFF
TRBJ2-1,TRBV27,-,-,TGTGCCAGCAGCCGAGTTCCCGTAGAGGAGCAGTTCTTC,CASSRVPVEEQFF
TRBJ2-1,TRBV7-2,-,-,TGTGCCAGCAGCTTAGCGCCGAGCTCCTACAATGAGCAGTTCTTC,CASSLAPSSYNEQFF
TRBJ1-4,TRBV19,TRBD1,-,TGTGCCAGTAGTCCTCCCACAGGGGGCGCGTTTAAAAAACTGTTTTTT,CASSPPTGGAFKKLFF
TRBJ1-2,TRBV7-2,TRBD1,-,TGTGCCAGCAGCACATCCGGGACAGGGTCCTATGGCTACACCTTC,CASSTSGTGSYGYTF
TRBJ2-7,TRBV28,-,-,TGTGCCAGCAGTCTGGGGGGACTTTCGACCACCTTTTACGAGCAGTACTTC,CASSLGGLSTTFYEQYF
TRBJ2-3,TRBV7-6,-,-,TGTGCCAGCAGCGCTCAAATGACTCTTTATAGCACAGATACGCAGTATTTT,CASSAQMTLYSTDTQYF
TRBJ2-1,TRBV7-2,-,-,TGTGCCAGCAGCTTAGCGACTCCCTACAATGAGCAGTTCTTC,CASSLATPYNEQFF
TRBJ1-1,TRBV6-6,-,-,TGTGCCAGCAGTCCAAAGAGGGGGTTGACTGAAGCTTTCTTT,CASSPKRGLTEAFF
TRBJ1-4,TRBV6-5,-,-,TGTGCCAGCAGTCGGACAGAAAATGAAAAACTGTTTTTT,CASSRTENEKLFF
TRBJ2-3,TRBV7-2,-,-,TGTGCCAGCAGCTTATGGGGGGACTTTATCACAGATACGCAGTATTTT,CASSLWGDFITDTQYF
TRBJ2-1,TRBV9,TRBD2,-,TGTGCCAACACCTGCGGGGGGGAGCAGCAGTTCTTC,CANTCGGEQQFF
TRBJ1-2,TRBV19,-,once,TGTGCCAGTAGTATGCCCCGGACAGAAATTACCTTC,CASSMPRTEITF